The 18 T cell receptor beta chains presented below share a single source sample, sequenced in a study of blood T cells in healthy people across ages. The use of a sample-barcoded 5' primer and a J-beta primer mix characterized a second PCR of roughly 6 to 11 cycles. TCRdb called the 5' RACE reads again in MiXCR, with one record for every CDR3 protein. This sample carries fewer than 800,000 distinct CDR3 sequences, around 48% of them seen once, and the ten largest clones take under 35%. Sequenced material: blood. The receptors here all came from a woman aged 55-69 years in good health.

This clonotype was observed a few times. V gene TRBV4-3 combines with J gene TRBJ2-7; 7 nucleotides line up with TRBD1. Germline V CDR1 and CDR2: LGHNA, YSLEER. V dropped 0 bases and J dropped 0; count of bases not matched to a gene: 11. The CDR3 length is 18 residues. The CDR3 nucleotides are TGCGCCAGCAGCCAAGAGGGTGGAGGACAGGCAATCTCCTACGAGCAGTACTTC. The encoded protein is CASSQEGGGQAISYEQYF.

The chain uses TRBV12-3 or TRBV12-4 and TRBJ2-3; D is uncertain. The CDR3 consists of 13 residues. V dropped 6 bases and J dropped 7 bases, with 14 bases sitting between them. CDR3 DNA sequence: TGTGCCAGCAGCTCTACGTGGGGAAATACGCAGTATTTT. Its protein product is CASSSTWGNTQYF.

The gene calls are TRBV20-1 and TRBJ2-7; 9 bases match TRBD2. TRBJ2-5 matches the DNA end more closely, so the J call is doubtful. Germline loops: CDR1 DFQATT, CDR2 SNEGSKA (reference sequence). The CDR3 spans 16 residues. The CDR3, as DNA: TGCAGTGCAACCCGGGCGGGAGGGTTTGGGGAGGAGACCCAGTACTTC. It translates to CSATRAGGFGEETQYF.

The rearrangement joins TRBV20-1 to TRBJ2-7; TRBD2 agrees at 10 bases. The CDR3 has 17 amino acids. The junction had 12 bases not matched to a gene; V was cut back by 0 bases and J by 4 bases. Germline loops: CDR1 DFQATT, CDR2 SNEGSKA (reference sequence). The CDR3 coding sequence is TGCAGTGCTAGAGATTTTTTGGCTAGCGGGAGTTGGTACGAGCAGTACTTC. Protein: CSARDFLASGSWYEQYF.

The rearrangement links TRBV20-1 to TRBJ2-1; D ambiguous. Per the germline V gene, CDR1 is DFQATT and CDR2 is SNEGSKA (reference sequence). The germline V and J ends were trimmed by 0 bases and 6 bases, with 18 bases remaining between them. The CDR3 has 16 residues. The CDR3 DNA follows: TGCAGTGCTAGAGATATTGGGTCGGCAGGTTGCAATGAGCAGTTCTTC. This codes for CSARDIGSAGCNEQFF.

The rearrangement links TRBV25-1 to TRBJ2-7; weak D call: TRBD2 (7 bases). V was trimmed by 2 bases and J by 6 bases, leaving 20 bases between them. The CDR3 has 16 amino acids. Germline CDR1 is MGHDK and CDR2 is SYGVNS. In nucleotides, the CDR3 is TGTGCCAGCAGTGAACCCATAGGGGGAGGGCCCTCCGAGCAGTACTTC. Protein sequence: CASSEPIGGGPSEQYF.

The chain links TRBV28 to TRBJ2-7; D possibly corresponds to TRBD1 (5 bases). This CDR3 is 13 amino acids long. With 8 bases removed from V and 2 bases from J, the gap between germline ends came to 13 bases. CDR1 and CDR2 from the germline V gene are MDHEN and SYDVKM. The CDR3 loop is CASGVDRAYEQYF. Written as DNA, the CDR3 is TGTGCCAGCGGGGTTGACAGAGCCTACGAGCAGTACTTC.

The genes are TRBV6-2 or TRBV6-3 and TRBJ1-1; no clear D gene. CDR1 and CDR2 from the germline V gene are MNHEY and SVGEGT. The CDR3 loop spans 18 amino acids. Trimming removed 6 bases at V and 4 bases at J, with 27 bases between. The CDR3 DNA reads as TGTGCCAGCAGATACAATAAGCCGGGCCGGTCGCTGGGCACTGAAGCTTTCTTT. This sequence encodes CASRYNKPGRSLGTEAFF.

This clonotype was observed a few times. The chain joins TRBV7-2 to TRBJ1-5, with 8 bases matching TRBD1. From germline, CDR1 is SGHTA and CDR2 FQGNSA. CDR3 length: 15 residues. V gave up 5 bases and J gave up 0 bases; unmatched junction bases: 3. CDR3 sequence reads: CASSPTGVSNQPQHF. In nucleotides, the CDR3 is TGTGCCAGCAGCCCGACAGGGGTTAGCAATCAGCCCCAGCATTTT. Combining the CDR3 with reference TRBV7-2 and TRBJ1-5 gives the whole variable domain GAGVSQSPSNKVTEKGKDVELRCDPISGHTALYWYRQSLGQGLEFLIYFQGNSAPDKSGLPSDRFSAERTGGSVSTLTIQRTQQEDSAVYLCASSPTGVSNQPQHFGDGTRLSIL.

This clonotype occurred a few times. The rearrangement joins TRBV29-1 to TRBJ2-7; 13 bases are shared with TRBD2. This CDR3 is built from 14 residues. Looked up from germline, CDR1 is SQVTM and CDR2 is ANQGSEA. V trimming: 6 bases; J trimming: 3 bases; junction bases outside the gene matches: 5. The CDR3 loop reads CSVYGLAGVYEQYF. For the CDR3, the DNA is TGCAGCGTCTACGGACTAGCGGGAGTCTACGAGCAGTACTTC.

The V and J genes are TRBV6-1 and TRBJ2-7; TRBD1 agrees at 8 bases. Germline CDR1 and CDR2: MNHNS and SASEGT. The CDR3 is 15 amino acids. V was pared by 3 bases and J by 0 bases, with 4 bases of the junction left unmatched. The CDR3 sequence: CASSDPDRGSYEQYF. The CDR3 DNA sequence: TGTGCCAGCAGTGATCCAGACAGGGGCTCCTACGAGCAGTACTTC.

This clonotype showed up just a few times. CDR3 sequence (DNA): TGCGCCAGCCGGGGCCTCTCTGGGGCCAACGTCCTGACTTTC. Translating gives CASRGLSGANVLTF. The chain recombines TRBV5-1 with TRBJ2-6; D might be TRBD1 or TRBD2, each matching 5 bases. CDR3 length: 14 amino acids. Looked up from germline, CDR1 is SGHRS and CDR2 is YFSETQ. V was shortened by 7 bases and J by 0 bases, with 8 bases between the two germline ends.

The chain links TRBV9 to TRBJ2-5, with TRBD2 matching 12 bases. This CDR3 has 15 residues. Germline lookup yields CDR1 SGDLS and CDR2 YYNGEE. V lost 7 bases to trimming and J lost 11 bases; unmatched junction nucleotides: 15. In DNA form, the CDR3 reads TGTGCCAGCGGCCGACTAGCGGGAGACACCTGGGATCAGTACTTC. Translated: CASGRLAGDTWDQYF. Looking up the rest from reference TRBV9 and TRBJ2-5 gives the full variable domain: DSGVTQTPKHLITATGQRVTLRCSPRSGDLSVYWYQQSLDQGLQFLIQYYNGEERAKGNILERFSAQQFPDLHSELNLSSLELGDSALYFCASGRLAGDTWDQYFGPGTRLLVL.

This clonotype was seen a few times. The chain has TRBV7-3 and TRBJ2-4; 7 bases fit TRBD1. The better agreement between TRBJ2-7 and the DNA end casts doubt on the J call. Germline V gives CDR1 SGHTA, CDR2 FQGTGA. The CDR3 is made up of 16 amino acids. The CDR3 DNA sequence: TGTGCCAGCAGCCCAGCGACCATTACAGGGGCCCACGAGCAGTACTTC. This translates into CASSPATITGAHEQYF.

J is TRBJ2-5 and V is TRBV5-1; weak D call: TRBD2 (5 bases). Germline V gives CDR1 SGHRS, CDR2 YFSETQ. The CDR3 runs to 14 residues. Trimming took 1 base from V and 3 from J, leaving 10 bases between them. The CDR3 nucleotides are TGCGCCAGCAGCTTGAGTCTAGCTGAAGAGACCCAGTACTTC. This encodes CASSLSLAEETQYF.

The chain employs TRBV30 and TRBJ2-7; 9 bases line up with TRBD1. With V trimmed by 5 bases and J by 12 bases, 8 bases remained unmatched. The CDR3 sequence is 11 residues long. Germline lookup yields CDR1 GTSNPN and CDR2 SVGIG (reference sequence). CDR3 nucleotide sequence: TGTGCCTGGGAGCGGACAGGGGAACTGTACTTC. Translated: CAWERTGELYF.

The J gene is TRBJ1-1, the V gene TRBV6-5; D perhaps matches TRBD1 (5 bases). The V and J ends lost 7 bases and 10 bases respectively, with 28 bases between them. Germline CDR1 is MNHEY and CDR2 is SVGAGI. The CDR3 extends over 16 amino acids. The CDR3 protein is CASTANLGAIPRGAFF. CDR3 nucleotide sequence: TGTGCCAGCACCGCGAACTTAGGGGCCATCCCTCGTGGAGCTTTCTTT.

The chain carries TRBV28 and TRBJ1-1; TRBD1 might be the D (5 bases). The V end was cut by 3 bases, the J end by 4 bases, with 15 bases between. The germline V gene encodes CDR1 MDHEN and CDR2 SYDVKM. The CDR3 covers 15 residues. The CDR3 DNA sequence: TGTGCCAGCAGTTTTCGGCCAGGGAGGTTCACTGAAGCTTTCTTT. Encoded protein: CASSFRPGRFTEAFF.